The entry below describes one T cell receptor beta chain. What it recognizes is unknown. This CDR3 has 16 amino acids. After removal of 1 base from V and 4 bases from J, the junction contained 5 bases not matched to a gene. Germline V gene data show CDR1 as MNHNS and CDR2 as SASEGT. The data were obtained in a study of T-cell memory formation after mild COVID-19. Study results and limitations: Whereas later expanders leaned CD4+, clones contracting day 15 to 85 showed a balanced CD4/CD8 makeup. Whether day 37 second-wave clones are SARS-CoV-2-specific was not confirmed.

TCRdb used MiXCR to reprocess the 5' RACE reads, holding one entry per CDR3 protein. In the table there are 92,000 or so distinct CDR3 sequences, over 13% of which are singletons. The V call is TRBV6-1, the J call TRBJ2-2; 8 bases are shared with TRBD2. This TCR was recovered from a young man who had mild COVID-19 (a few samples of this study predate the infection). Cell type and time point are not known. Sequencing used PBMCs or a T cell subset sorted from them (not recorded which). CDR3 sequence (DNA): TGTGCCAGCAGTGAAGTCGGGGGGGCCGTCACCGGGGAGCTGTTTTTT. It yields the protein CASSEVGGAVTGELFF.